Included here is one T cell receptor (beta chain) sequence, with context. The target antigen is unknown. The data were obtained in a study of blood T cells in healthy people across ages. Points from the study as a whole: Unsorted PBMC material precluded a definitive naive versus antigen-experienced comparison.

Primed by a sample-barcoded 5' primer and a J-beta primer mix, a second PCR proceeded for 7 to 11 cycles. Per-sample output comprised a minimum of 2.5 million paired-end reads containing CDR3. TCRdb fed the 5' RACE reads into MiXCR, producing one record per CDR3 protein. The repertoire holds about a million distinct CDR3 sequences, with 51% as singletons. The material sequenced was blood. This sequence originates from an older woman in good health.

The CDR3: CAWSVGSAYEQYF. The DNA for the CDR3 is TGTGCCTGGAGTGTAGGGAGCGCCTACGAGCAGTACTTC. The V and J genes are TRBV30 and TRBJ2-7; maybe TRBD2 (5 bases). This CDR3 contains 13 residues. Trimming took off 0 bases at V and 2 bases at J, with 8 bases between the two ends. CDR1 and CDR2 (germline): GTSNPN, SVGIG (reference sequence).